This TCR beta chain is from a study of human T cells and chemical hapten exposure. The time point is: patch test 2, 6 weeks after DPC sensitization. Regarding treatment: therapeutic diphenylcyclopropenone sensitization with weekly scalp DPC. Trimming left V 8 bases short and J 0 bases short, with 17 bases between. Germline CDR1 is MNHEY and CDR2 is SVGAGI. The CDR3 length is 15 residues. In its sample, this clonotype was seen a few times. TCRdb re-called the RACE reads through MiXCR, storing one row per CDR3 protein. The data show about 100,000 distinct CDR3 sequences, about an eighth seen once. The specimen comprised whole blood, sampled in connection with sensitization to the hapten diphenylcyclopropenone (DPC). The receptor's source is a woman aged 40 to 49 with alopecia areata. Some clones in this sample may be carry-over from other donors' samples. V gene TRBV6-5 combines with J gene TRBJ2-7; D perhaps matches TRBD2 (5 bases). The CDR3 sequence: CASSTLGGPSYEQYF. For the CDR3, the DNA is TGTGCCAGCTCAACCCTAGGCGGGCCCTCCTACGAGCAGTACTTC.